This T cell receptor beta chain originates from a study of radiotherapy plus CTLA-4 blockade in lung cancer. CDR1 MNHEY and CDR2 SVGAGI come from the germline V gene. This CDR3 spans 13 amino acids. With 8 bases removed from V and 0 bases from J, the gap between germline ends came to 11 bases. Generated by immunoSEQ multiplex PCR, the TCRdb table keeps only in-frame clones and is missing some. The sample has 83,000 or so clones; under 85% are singletons. Sequencing used peripheral blood, obtained from a patient treated with radiotherapy plus ipilimumab. This chain uses TRBV6-5 with TRBJ2-7, with no clear D. The clonotype comes from a human donor with non-small cell lung cancer who had stable disease on radiotherapy plus ipilimumab. CDR3 sequence reads: CASRRSSSYEQYF. CDR3 sequence (DNA): TGTGCCAGCCGGCGGTCTAGCTCCTACGAGCAGTACTTC.